This T cell receptor beta chain was obtained from a study of cytomegalovirus exposure and HLA in healthy donors. On the study more broadly: The 120 validation repertoires were reported in a later analysis to have been generated on the same platform as the 666 first-cohort repertoires. General study points: The majority of TCR sequences were rare, yet some public TCRs appeared in many donors. In vitro experiments confirmed that a few CMV-associated chains were specific for CMV antigens.

This clone showed up just a few times. Its antigen is undetermined. The CDR3 consists of 13 residues. The V end was cut by 1 base, the J end by 13 bases, with 16 bases between. CDR1 and CDR2 from the germline V gene are SGHAT and FQNNGV. The donors were members of the validation cohort comprising approximately 110 subjects, separate from the roughly 690-subject first cohort. TCRdb's copy holds only in-frame clones and misses some; the assay was immunoSEQ multiplex PCR. The profile covers some 170,000 clones, with 85% to 90% appearing a single time and roughly 1.5% taken by the ten largest. Input material: PBMCs. The origin of this receptor is a woman aged 25 to 39 in good health and CMV-seronegative. This chain joins TRBV11-2 and TRBJ1-2, with a possible D match to TRBD1 (5 bases). The CDR3 here is CASSLGRQTPSTF. DNA for the CDR3: TGTGCCAGCAGCTTAGGTCGACAGACCCCTAGCACCTTC.